Presented here are 5 T cell receptor beta chains from one specimen sequenced in a study of T cells in tuberculosis. Profiled with immunoSEQ multiplex PCR; TCRdb holds only in-frame clones, not every one. This sample carries about 43,000 clones, roughly 94% of them seen once, and the ten largest clones take about 2%. The sample consisted of PBMCs. All receptors derive from a donor aged 10-35 years with latent tuberculosis or without tuberculosis infection. Some clones in this sample may be carry-over from other donors' samples.

This clone was seen once. V is TRBV9 and J is TRBJ2-1; 9 bases are a match to TRBD2. The CDR3 spans 15 residues. Germline V gene lookup returns CDR1 SGDLS and CDR2 YYNGEE. V lost 5 bases to trimming and J lost 6 bases; unmatched junction nucleotides: 9. In nucleotides, the CDR3 is TGTGCCAGCAGTGGCGGGAGGGCCTCGGGCAATGAGCAGTTCTTC. It yields the protein CASSGGRASGNEQFF.

The genes are TRBV5-1 and TRBJ2-1; 7 bases match TRBD1. After removal of 0 bases from V and 2 bases from J, the junction contained 5 bases not matched to a gene. The germline gives CDR1 SGHRS, CDR2 YFSETQ. CDR3 size: 16 residues. This CDR3 is CASSLGDSTTYNEQFF. In DNA form, the CDR3 reads TGCGCCAGCAGCTTGGGGGACAGTACTACCTACAATGAGCAGTTCTTC. Variable domain in full (rest from reference TRBV5-1 and TRBJ2-1): KAGVTQTPRYLIKTRGQQVTLSCSPISGHRSVSWYQQTPGQGLQFLFEYFSETQRNKGNFPGRFSGRQFSNSRSEMNVSTLELGDSALYLCASSLGDSTTYNEQFFGPGTRLTVL.

As for this clone: The sample holds other DNA sequences that translate to the same CDR3. The chain couples TRBV9 to TRBJ1-2; 8 bases map to TRBD1. Germline assignment: CDR1 SGDLS and CDR2 YYNGEE. V lost 3 bases and J lost 0; bases outside the gene matches: 4. The CDR3 is made up of 15 amino acids. The CDR3 protein is CASSAGGQANYGYTF. The CDR3 bases are TGTGCCAGCAGCGCAGGGGGCCAAGCTAACTATGGCTACACCTTC.

This clone was seen a single time. V gene TRBV9 combines with J gene TRBJ2-2; the match to TRBD2 covers 11 bases. V was clipped by 6 bases and J by 7 bases; unmatched bases: 8. Germline V gives CDR1 SGDLS, CDR2 YYNGEE. The CDR3 is made up of 15 amino acids. CDR3 protein: CASKGSGRAHGELFF. DNA for the CDR3: TGTGCCAGCAAAGGTAGCGGGAGGGCTCACGGGGAGCTGTTTTTT.

V is TRBV5-4 and J is TRBJ2-7; D perhaps matches TRBD1 (6 bases). V shed 0 bases and J shed 0 bases, with 10 bases lying between them. Germline values: CDR1 SGHNT, CDR2 YYREEE (reference sequence). The CDR3 spans 15 residues. CDR3 coding DNA: TGTGCCAGCAGCTTGGGGACAGTCAGCTCCTACGAGCAGTACTTC. Protein product: CASSLGTVSSYEQYF.